Listed below are T cell receptor beta chains from one sample, sequenced in a study of T cells in Graves' hyperthyroidism and ophthalmopathy. Each CDR3 protein is one row after TCRdb ran MiXCR on the multiplex PCR reads. The table records about 380,000 distinct CDR3 sequences, roughly 14% of them present only once. Sequenced sample: blood. All receptors come from a woman in her thirties with Graves' ophthalmopathy. Each CDR3 is given with its conserved first and last residue. D genes are given only for firm matches. The size entry is marked missing in some rows and otherwise reads once, few, many or a size class.

v_call: TRBV2
clone_size: many
j_call: TRBJ2-5
d_call: TRBD1
cdr3_nt: TGTGCCAGCAGAGTTAGACAGGGGGCGCGTGAGACCCAGTACTTC
cdr3_aa: CASRVRQGARETQYF

v_call: TRBV6-1
clone_size: .
j_call: TRBJ2-7
d_call: .
cdr3_nt: TGTGCCAGCAGTTATTCGGGGGAAAGCGAGCAGTACTTC
cdr3_aa: CASSYSGESEQYF

v_call: TRBV5-1
clone_size: .
j_call: TRBJ1-4
d_call: .
cdr3_nt: TGCGCCAGCAGCTTGGATCCGGGACGGGGAAAACTGTTTTTT
cdr3_aa: CASSLDPGRGKLFF

v_call: TRBV7-8
clone_size: many
j_call: TRBJ1-3
d_call: .
cdr3_nt: TGTGCCAGCAGCCAGGACGCAGGGGTCGGAAACACCATATATTTT
cdr3_aa: CASSQDAGVGNTIYF

v_call: TRBV10-3
clone_size: many
j_call: TRBJ2-2
d_call: TRBD2
cdr3_nt: TGTGCCATCAGTCGACTAGCGGGGGCCGCGAACACCGGGGAGCTGTTTTTT
cdr3_aa: CAISRLAGAANTGELFF

v_call: TRBV12-3/TRBV12-4
clone_size: many
j_call: TRBJ2-1
d_call: TRBD2
cdr3_nt: TGTGCCAGCAGTTTTCCTGCGGGGGGGCTTTACAATGAGCAGTTCTTC
cdr3_aa: CASSFPAGGLYNEQFF

v_call: TRBV5-1
clone_size: .
j_call: TRBJ2-1
d_call: TRBD1
cdr3_nt: TGCGCCAGCAGCAACTCGGGACAGGCAAGGGGCAATGAGCAGTTCTTC
cdr3_aa: CASSNSGQARGNEQFF

v_call: TRBV7-9
clone_size: many
j_call: TRBJ2-3
d_call: TRBD2
cdr3_nt: TGTGCCAGCAGCCCAACTAGCGGCCTCACAGATACGCAGTATTTT
cdr3_aa: CASSPTSGLTDTQYF

v_call: TRBV24-1
clone_size: many
j_call: TRBJ2-7
d_call: .
cdr3_nt: TGTGCCACATTGGAGTTTGGGGTTGCCTACGAGCAGTACTTC
cdr3_aa: CATLEFGVAYEQYF

v_call: TRBV18
clone_size: many
j_call: TRBJ2-1
d_call: .
cdr3_nt: TGTGCCAGCTCCCCAGCAAGCTATGAGCAGTTCTTC
cdr3_aa: CASSPASYEQFF

v_call: TRBV7-2
clone_size: .
j_call: TRBJ1-6
d_call: .
cdr3_nt: TGTGCCAGCAGCTTATTTGGGGACCGACGGAATTACCACTTT
cdr3_aa: CASSLFGDRRNYHF

v_call: TRBV6-2/TRBV6-3
clone_size: many
j_call: TRBJ2-3
d_call: .
cdr3_nt: TGTGCCAGCAGTTGGGGACTTGTGATCACAGATACGCAGTATTTT
cdr3_aa: CASSWGLVITDTQYF

v_call: TRBV2
clone_size: many
j_call: TRBJ2-7
d_call: TRBD1
cdr3_nt: TGTGCCAGCAGTGCGGACAGGAATGAAATCTACGAGCAGTACTTC
cdr3_aa: CASSADRNEIYEQYF

v_call: TRBV14
clone_size: .
j_call: TRBJ2-3
d_call: .
cdr3_nt: TGTGCCAGCAGCCTAACGACTACAGGGAGCACGCAGTATTTT
cdr3_aa: CASSLTTTGSTQYF

v_call: TRBV3-1
clone_size: .
j_call: TRBJ1-2
d_call: TRBD1
cdr3_nt: TGTGCCAGCAGCCAAGCGGGACAGGGGCTTGGCTACACCTTC
cdr3_aa: CASSQAGQGLGYTF

v_call: TRBV6-6
clone_size: many
j_call: TRBJ2-3
d_call: TRBD2
cdr3_nt: TGTGCCAGCAGTTACTCGGGGGGGGCAGATACGCAGTATTTT
cdr3_aa: CASSYSGGADTQYF

v_call: TRBV14
clone_size: many
j_call: TRBJ2-5
d_call: TRBD1
cdr3_nt: TGTGCCAGCAGCCATATAGGGACAGGACCGAAGACCCAGTACTTC
cdr3_aa: CASSHIGTGPKTQYF

v_call: TRBV7-9
clone_size: many
j_call: TRBJ1-5
d_call: .
cdr3_nt: TGTGCCAGCAGCTTCGTAGCAGGGATGGGTATTCAAATCCAGCCCCAGCATTTT
cdr3_aa: CASSFVAGMGIQIQPQHF

v_call: TRBV5-1
clone_size: .
j_call: TRBJ1-4
d_call: .
cdr3_nt: TGCGCCAGCAGCTTGGGACCCCTTAATGAAAAACTGTTTTTT
cdr3_aa: CASSLGPLNEKLFF